The 12 T cell receptor beta chains below come from one sample, sequenced in a study of blood T cell repertoires in COVID-19. Some clones are missing from TCRdb's copy, which holds only in-frame ones; the method was immunoSEQ multiplex PCR. This sample has about 100,000 clones, with more than 90% found just once. Material for sequencing was peripheral blood. All receptors derive from a young man with acute or convalescent COVID-19.

J is TRBJ1-6 and V is TRBV20-1; 7 nucleotides align to TRBD1. Trimming cost V 3 bases and J 7 bases; bases outside gene matches: 3. CDR1 is DFQATT and CDR2 is SNEGSKA in the germline V gene (reference sequence). This CDR3 has 13 residues. DNA for the CDR3: TGCAGTGCTAGTTGGACAGGCAATTCACCCCTCCACTTT. Translating it yields CSASWTGNSPLHF.

For the CDR3, the DNA is TGCGCCAGCAGCCTCAATAATCTAGGGGCCTACAATGAGCAGTTCTTC. This sequence encodes CASSLNNLGAYNEQFF. The rearrangement uses TRBV5-1 and TRBJ2-1, with D maybe TRBD1 (5 bases). V was shortened by 4 bases and J by 2 bases, with 16 bases between the two germline ends. The germline V gene has CDR1 SGHRS and CDR2 YFSETQ. The CDR3 loop spans 16 amino acids.

The V gene is TRBV5-1, the J gene TRBJ2-2; no firm D call. V was cut by 2 bases and J by 0 bases, with 14 bases left in between. From germline, CDR1 is SGHRS and CDR2 YFSETQ. The CDR3 totals 17 residues. In DNA, the CDR3 is TGCGCCAGCAGCTTAGGTCCCTCCCGGGCGAACACCGGGGAGCTGTTTTTT. Its protein is CASSLGPSRANTGELFF.

The J gene is TRBJ2-7, the V gene TRBV9; 8 bases match TRBD2. The CDR3 consists of 15 residues. Trimming at V came to 3 bases and at J to 2 bases, leaving 7 bases not matched to a gene. Per the germline V gene, CDR1 is SGDLS and CDR2 is YYNGEE. This CDR3 is CASSALAGPTYEQYF. The DNA for the CDR3 is TGTGCCAGCAGCGCCCTAGCGGGCCCGACCTACGAGCAGTACTTC. Variable domain in full (rest from reference TRBV9 and TRBJ2-7): DSGVTQTPKHLITATGQRVTLRCSPRSGDLSVYWYQQSLDQGLQFLIQYYNGEERAKGNILERFSAQQFPDLHSELNLSSLELGDSALYFCASSALAGPTYEQYFGPGTRLTVT.

The gene calls are TRBV5-8 and TRBJ1-4; 9 bases fit TRBD1. This CDR3 contains 16 residues. The ends lost 6 bases at V and 3 bases at J; junction bases unmatched: 9. Germline lookup yields CDR1 SGHTS and CDR2 YDEGEE. The CDR3 loop reads CASTAQGAIANEKLFF. For the CDR3, the DNA is TGTGCCAGCACAGCACAGGGGGCAATAGCTAATGAAAAACTGTTTTTT.

J is TRBJ2-7 and V is TRBV24-1; D ambiguous. The CDR3 totals 15 residues. Trimming cost V 1 base and J 5 bases, with 14 bases left between them. CDR1 KGHDR and CDR2 SFDVKD come from the germline V gene. The CDR3 sequence is CATSDLDKYSHEQYF. The CDR3 bases are TGTGCCACCAGTGATTTAGACAAGTATTCCCACGAGCAGTACTTC.

The chain employs TRBV29-1 and TRBJ1-1, with D possibly matching TRBD1 (6 bases). V lost 5 bases to trimming and J lost 0 bases, with 13 bases between them. Per the germline V gene, CDR1 is SQVTM and CDR2 is ANQGSEA. The CDR3 covers 14 residues. DNA for the CDR3: TGCAGCGTTACCCGGACAGCTATGAACACTGAAGCTTTCTTT. This sequence encodes CSVTRTAMNTEAFF. Based on the CDR3 plus reference TRBV29-1 and TRBJ1-1, the full variable domain is SAVISQKPSRDICQRGTSLTIQCQVDSQVTMMFWYRQQPGQSLTLIATANQGSEATYESGFVIDKFPISRPNLTFSTLTVSNMSPEDSSIYLCSVTRTAMNTEAFFGQGTRLTVV.

The V call is TRBV3-1 (or the pseudogene TRBV3-2), the J call TRBJ2-3; tentatively, D is TRBD2 (5 bases). V lost 1 base, J lost 6 bases, and 8 bases lay in between. The CDR3 extends over 13 amino acids. Looked up from germline, CDR1 is LGHDT and CDR2 is YNNKEL (reference sequence). The CDR3 coding sequence is TGTGCCAGCAGCCAAGTAGCGACCGATACGCAGTATTTT. Amino acids: CASSQVATDTQYF.

V gene TRBV6-5 combines with J gene TRBJ1-1; D might be TRBD1 (6 bases). The germline V gene encodes CDR1 MNHEY and CDR2 SVGAGI. This CDR3 is 13 amino acids long. V dropped 5 bases and J dropped 4 bases, with 11 bases sitting between them. The CDR3 loop is CASSQRGGTEAFF. The CDR3 DNA sequence: TGTGCCAGCAGTCAAAGGGGGGGCACTGAAGCTTTCTTT.

The CDR3 sequence is CASSFQRSTDTQYF. CDR3 nucleotides: TGTGCCAGCAGCTTTCAGCGGAGCACAGATACGCAGTATTTT. The chain has TRBV11-2 and TRBJ2-3; tentatively, D is TRBD2 (5 bases). Germline V gene lookup returns CDR1 SGHAT and CDR2 FQNNGV. The CDR3 length is 14 residues. Trimming pared 3 bases from V and 0 bases from J, leaving 7 bases between.

The rearrangement joins TRBV3-1 (or the pseudogene TRBV3-2) to TRBJ2-5, with 8 bases fitting TRBD1. The germline V gene has CDR1 LGHDT and CDR2 YNNKEL (reference sequence). This CDR3 has 16 residues. The trim removed 4 bases at V and 0 bases at J, leaving 7 bases unmatched. CDR3 nucleotides: TGTGCCAGCAGCCGAAGACAGGGGCGAAACCAAGAGACCCAGTACTTC. Its protein is CASSRRQGRNQETQYF.

V gene TRBV6-6 combines with J gene TRBJ2-7, with TRBD1 matching over 9 bases. V gave up 6 bases and J gave up 3 bases; unmatched junction bases: 6. The germline CDR1 and CDR2 sequences are MNHNY and SVGAGI (reference sequence). This CDR3 has 14 residues. DNA for the CDR3: TGTGCCAGCAGGGAAGGACAGGGGCTCTACGAGCAGTACTTC. Its protein is CASREGQGLYEQYF.